A selection of T cell receptor beta chains follows, all from one sample in a study of blood T cell repertoires in COVID-19. Sequencing was performed with immunoSEQ multiplex PCR; in TCRdb, only in-frame clones are kept and a portion is missing. Among more than 85,000 clones listed, 92% were seen once. The sample consisted of peripheral blood. These TCRs come from an older man with acute or convalescent COVID-19. The conserved cysteine and the conserved F or W are not part of the CDR3 here.

V	CDR3
TRBV29-1	SVHRRPLTEAF
TRBV11-3	ASSLDASGYSYEQY
TRBV5-8	ASRDGQGRINQPQH
TRBV11-3	ASSLEVWLYNSPLH
TRBV19	ATTGYNSNQPQH
TRBV7-9	ASSLLPRDSRREAF
TRBV9	ASSVVPRGIIGELF
TRBV3-1/TRBV3-2	ASSHPGQGNYGYT
TRBV6-5	ASGQGSYGYT
TRBV28	ASSLGQGGLGAF
TRBV7-3	ASSLQGINSPLH
TRBV24-1	ATSDLGTADRSRF
TRBV7-3	ASSLSSGETQY
TRBV11-3	ASSDRESTDTQY
TRBV7-7	ASSLEYQGETQY
TRBV6-5	ASRDLAGLPNEQF
TRBV30	AWSGTEAF
TRBV9	ASSGTGQAYNEQF
TRBV12-3/TRBV12-4	ASSSQGNTEAF
TRBV20-1	SASRTRAQDTQY
TRBV6-5	ASSYLTGTGYEQF
TRBV2	ASSEGAGDPYEQY
TRBV19	ASSTDGGYGYT
TRBV13	ASSIGSSYEQY
TRBV19	ASRDRGTEAF
TRBV5-1	ASSLGGGSQETQY
TRBV2	ASSVQQGRSGYT
TRBV12-3/TRBV12-4	ASSLRFNEQF
TRBV2	ASSVRDRDSYEQY
TRBV3-1/TRBV3-2	ASSETGIYGYT
TRBV6-5	ASSYSEAESYEQY
TRBV21-1	ASSKASAGGPNTGELF
TRBV4-2	ASSQAQGPAQRKLF
TRBV6-5	ASFGLSYGYT
TRBV11-3	ASRSGGHYEQY
TRBV19	ASIHLDRWSSYEQY
TRBV3-1/TRBV3-2	ASSQEHQDNSPLH
TRBV14	ASSPFTGFQETQY
TRBV24-1	ATVSSGNTEAF
TRBV7-9	ASNPAGFITEAF
TRBV2	ASSPSIYEQY
TRBV28	ASIPGPSANYGYT
TRBV5-1	ASSLGLADYEQY